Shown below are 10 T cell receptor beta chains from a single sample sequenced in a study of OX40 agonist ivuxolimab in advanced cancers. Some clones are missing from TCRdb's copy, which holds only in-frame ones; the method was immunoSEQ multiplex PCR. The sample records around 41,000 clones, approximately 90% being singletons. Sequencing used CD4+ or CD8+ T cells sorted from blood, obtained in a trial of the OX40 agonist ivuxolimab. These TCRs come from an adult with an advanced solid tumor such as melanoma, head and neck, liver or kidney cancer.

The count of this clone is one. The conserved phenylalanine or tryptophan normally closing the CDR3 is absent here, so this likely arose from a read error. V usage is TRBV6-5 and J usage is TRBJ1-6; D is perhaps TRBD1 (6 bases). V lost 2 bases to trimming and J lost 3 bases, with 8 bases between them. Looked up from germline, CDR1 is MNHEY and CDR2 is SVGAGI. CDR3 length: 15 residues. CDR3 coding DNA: TGTGCCAGCAGTTACGTCAGGGGCTATAATTCACCCCTCCACCTT. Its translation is CASSYVRGYNSPLHL.

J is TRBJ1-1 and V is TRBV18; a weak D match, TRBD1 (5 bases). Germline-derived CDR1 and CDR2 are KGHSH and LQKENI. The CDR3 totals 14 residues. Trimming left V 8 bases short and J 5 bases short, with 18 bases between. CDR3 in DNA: TGTGCCAGCCACCCCCTGGGGCGGCGAACTGAAGCTTTCTTT. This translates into CASHPLGRRTEAFF. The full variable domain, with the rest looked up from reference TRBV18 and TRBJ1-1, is NAGVMQNPRHLVRRRGQEARLRCSPMKGHSHVYWYRQLPEEGLKFMVYLQKENIIDESGMPKERFSAEFPKEGPSILRIQQVVRGDSAAYFCASHPLGRRTEAFFGQGTRLTVV.

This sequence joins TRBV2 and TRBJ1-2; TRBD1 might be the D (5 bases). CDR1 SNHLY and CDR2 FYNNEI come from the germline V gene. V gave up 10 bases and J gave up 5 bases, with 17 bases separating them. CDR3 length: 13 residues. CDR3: CATRTPQEYGYTF. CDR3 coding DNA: TGTGCCACCCGGACACCCCAGGAGTATGGCTACACCTTC.

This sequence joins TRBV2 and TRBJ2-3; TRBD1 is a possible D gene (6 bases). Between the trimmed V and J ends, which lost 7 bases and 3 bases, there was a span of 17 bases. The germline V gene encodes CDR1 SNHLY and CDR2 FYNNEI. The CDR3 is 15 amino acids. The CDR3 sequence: CASKGQGSRTDTQYF. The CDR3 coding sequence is TGTGCCAGCAAAGGCCAGGGGTCAAGAACAGATACGCAGTATTTT.

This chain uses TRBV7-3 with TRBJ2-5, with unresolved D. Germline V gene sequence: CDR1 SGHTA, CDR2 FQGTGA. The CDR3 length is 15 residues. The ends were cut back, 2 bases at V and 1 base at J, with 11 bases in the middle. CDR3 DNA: TGTGCCAGCAGCTTACTTCGTGGGATCCAAGAGACCCAGTACTTC. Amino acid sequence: CASSLLRGIQETQYF.

The chain's CDR3 is CASSLVIGANKETQYF. As DNA, the CDR3 is TGCGCCAGCAGCTTGGTAATCGGGGCAAATAAAGAGACCCAGTACTTC. V and J are TRBV5-1 and TRBJ2-5; D tentatively reads TRBD1 or TRBD2 (5 bases each). Germline assignment: CDR1 SGHRS and CDR2 YFSETQ. V dropped 0 bases and J dropped 3 bases, with 15 bases sitting between them. The CDR3 spans 16 residues.

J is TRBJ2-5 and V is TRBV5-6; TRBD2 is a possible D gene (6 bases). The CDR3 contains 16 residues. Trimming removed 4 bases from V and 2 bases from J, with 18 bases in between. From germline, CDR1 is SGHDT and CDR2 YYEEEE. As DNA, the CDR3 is TGTGCCAGCAGCCCCCCCCTCGGAGGGACGCAAGAGACCCAGTACTTC. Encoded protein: CASSPPLGGTQETQYF.

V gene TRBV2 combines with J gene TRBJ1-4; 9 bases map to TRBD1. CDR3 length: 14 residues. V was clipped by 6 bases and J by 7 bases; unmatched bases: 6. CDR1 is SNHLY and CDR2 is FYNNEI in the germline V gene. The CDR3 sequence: CASRTGGMLEKLFF. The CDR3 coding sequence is TGTGCCAGCAGGACAGGGGGTATGCTTGAAAAACTGTTTTTT.

In DNA form, the CDR3 reads TGTGCCAGCAGCCAAGATAGAGGGACAGGGAATGTCGCGAACACCGGGGAGCTGTTTTTT. Translated: CASSQDRGTGNVANTGELFF. This chain connects TRBV4-2 to TRBJ2-2; the match to TRBD1 covers 9 bases. The V and J ends lost 0 bases and 0 bases, in that order; junction bases with no gene match: 11. This CDR3 contains 20 residues. Germline-derived CDR1 and CDR2 are LGHNA and YNFKEQ.

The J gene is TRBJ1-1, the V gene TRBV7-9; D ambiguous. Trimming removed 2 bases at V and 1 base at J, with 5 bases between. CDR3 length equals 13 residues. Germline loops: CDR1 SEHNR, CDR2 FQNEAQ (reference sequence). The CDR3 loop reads CASSLKWNTEAFF. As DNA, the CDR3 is TGTGCCAGCAGCTTAAAATGGAACACTGAAGCTTTCTTT.